Below, 10 T cell receptor beta chains from the same sample are listed, as sequenced in a study of cytomegalovirus exposure and HLA in healthy donors. PCR amplification relied on 60 Vbeta primers (plus 13 Jbeta primers). Profiling relied on immunoSEQ multiplex PCR, and the TCRdb table lists in-frame clones only, not all of them. The repertoire holds tens of thousands of clones, with 60% to 80% as singletons. The sequenced sample was PBMCs. The receptors here all came from a woman in her forties in good health and CMV-seropositive.

J is TRBJ2-2 and V is TRBV2, with 7 bases lining up with TRBD2. The CDR3 length is 14 residues. Trimming removed 2 bases from V and 5 bases from J; junction bases left unmatched: 2. Looked up from germline, CDR1 is SNHLY and CDR2 is FYNNEI. The CDR3 protein is CASSEPSGTGELFF. The CDR3 DNA follows: TGTGCCAGCAGTGAACCTAGCGGAACCGGGGAGCTGTTTTTT.

The chain employs TRBV9 and TRBJ2-7; tentatively, D is TRBD2 (5 bases). Trimming left V 0 bases short and J 4 bases short, with 8 bases between. The germline gives CDR1 SGDLS, CDR2 YYNGEE. The CDR3 sequence is 13 residues long. The chain's CDR3 is CASSVGTYYEQYF. The DNA of the CDR3 is TGTGCCAGCAGCGTAGGGACTTATTACGAGCAGTACTTC.

This clone was counted between two and nine times. The chain is built from TRBV18 and TRBJ2-6; possibly TRBD1 for D (6 bases). V gave up 4 bases and J gave up 4 bases, with 17 bases separating them. The CDR3 runs 17 residues. Per germline, CDR1 KGHSH and CDR2 LQKENI. The CDR3 loop reads CASSQDQGSAGANVLTF. The DNA for the CDR3 is TGTGCCAGCTCACAGGATCAGGGGTCGGCCGGGGCCAACGTCCTGACTTTC. The full variable domain, with the rest looked up from reference TRBV18 and TRBJ2-6, is NAGVMQNPRHLVRRRGQEARLRCSPMKGHSHVYWYRQLPEEGLKFMVYLQKENIIDESGMPKERFSAEFPKEGPSILRIQQVVRGDSAAYFCASSQDQGSAGANVLTFGAGSRLTVL.

The chain has TRBV27 and TRBJ1-4; TRBD1 aligns across 7 bases. The CDR3 contains 16 residues. The V segment lost 5 bases and the J segment 6 bases; nucleotides outside the gene matches: 12. Per the germline V gene, CDR1 is MNHEY and CDR2 is SMNVEV (reference sequence). CDR3 in DNA: TGTGCCAGCAGTCCATCGGGAGGGGGCGAAGATGAAAAACTGTTTTTT. This translates into CASSPSGGGEDEKLFF.

V is TRBV30 and J is TRBJ1-2; the match to TRBD1 covers 9 bases. Germline assignment: CDR1 GTSNPN and CDR2 SVGIG (reference sequence). V shed 3 bases and J 4 bases; nucleotides not matched to a gene: 6. CDR3 length: 14 residues. In DNA form, the CDR3 reads TGTGCCTGGAGCACGGACAGGGGTATCTATGGCTACACCTTC. As protein: CAWSTDRGIYGYTF.

There are a few counts of this clone. The J gene is TRBJ2-1, the V gene TRBV9; 7 bases are a match to TRBD1. J gave up 6 bases and V 3 bases, and 18 bases lay outside the gene matches. Germline loops: CDR1 SGDLS, CDR2 YYNGEE. The CDR3 runs to 18 residues. The CDR3 reads CASSESSRGPREGNEQFF. The CDR3 DNA sequence: TGTGCCAGCAGCGAAAGTTCAAGGGGGCCCCGGGAAGGCAATGAGCAGTTCTTC.

The chain combines TRBV5-1 with TRBJ1-1, with D tentatively TRBD1 (5 bases). Germline V gives CDR1 SGHRS, CDR2 YFSETQ. The CDR3 has 15 residues. V lost 0 bases and J lost 0, with 9 bases in between. CDR3 residues: CASSLGGGMNTEAFF. The CDR3 coding sequence is TGCGCCAGCAGCTTGGGTGGGGGGATGAACACTGAAGCTTTCTTT.

This clone was observed once. The chain couples TRBV5-1 to TRBJ2-1; TRBD2 matches at 9 bases. The CDR3 sequence is 15 residues long. Germline-derived CDR1 and CDR2 are SGHRS and YFSETQ. The V and J ends lost 0 bases and 7 bases, in that order; junction bases with no gene match: 5. CDR3 amino acids: CASSLVSAGGNEQFF. The CDR3 region has the DNA TGCGCCAGCAGCTTGGTGTCGGCGGGAGGGAATGAGCAGTTCTTC.

This clone was recorded only once. The chain links TRBV6-5 to TRBJ2-7, with D perhaps matching TRBD1 (5 bases). CDR1 and CDR2 (germline): MNHEY, SVGAGI. This CDR3 region has 13 residues. Trimming stripped 8 bases from V and 1 base from J, with 12 bases between. The CDR3 DNA follows: TGTGCCAGCTCTAAGGGGAATTCCTACGAGCAGTACTTC. It codes for CASSKGNSYEQYF.

The chain couples TRBV6-1 to TRBJ1-4; D is possibly TRBD1 (6 bases). Trimming pared 0 bases from V and 8 bases from J, leaving 16 bases between. The CDR3 is 16 amino acids. Germline loops: CDR1 MNHNS, CDR2 SASEGT. The CDR3 nucleotides are TGTGCCAGCAGTGAAGCTCAGGGGAGAGGGGCCGAAAAACTGTTTTTT. Translated, it gives CASSEAQGRGAEKLFF.